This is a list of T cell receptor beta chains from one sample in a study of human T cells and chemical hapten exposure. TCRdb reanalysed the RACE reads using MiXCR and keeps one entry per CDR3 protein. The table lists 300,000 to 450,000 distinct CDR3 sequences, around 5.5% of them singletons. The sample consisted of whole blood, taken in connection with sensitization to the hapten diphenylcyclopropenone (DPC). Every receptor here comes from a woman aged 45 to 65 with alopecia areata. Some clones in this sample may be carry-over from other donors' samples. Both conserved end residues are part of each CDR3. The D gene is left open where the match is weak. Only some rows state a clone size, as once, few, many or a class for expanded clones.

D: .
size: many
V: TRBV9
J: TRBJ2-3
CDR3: CASSGSAADTQYF
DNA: TGTGCCAGCAGCGGGTCAGCTGCAGATACGCAGTATTTT

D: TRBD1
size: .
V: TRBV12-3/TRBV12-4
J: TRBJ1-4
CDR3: CASSPEGAKKLFF
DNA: TGTGCCAGCAGTCCTGAGGGGGCCAAAAAACTGTTTTTT

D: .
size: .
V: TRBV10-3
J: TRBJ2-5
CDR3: CAIRTGEQETQYF
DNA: TGTGCCATCAGAACCGGGGAGCAAGAGACCCAGTACTTC

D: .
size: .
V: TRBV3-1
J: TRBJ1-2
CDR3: CASSHAGRRTNYGYTF
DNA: TGTGCCAGCAGCCACGCTGGACGGAGAACTAACTATGGCTACACCTTC

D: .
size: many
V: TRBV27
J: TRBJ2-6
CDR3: CASSRGTLGPLSGANVLTF
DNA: TGTGCCAGCAGCCGAGGGACTCTAGGTCCCCTCTCTGGGGCCAACGTCCTGACTTTC

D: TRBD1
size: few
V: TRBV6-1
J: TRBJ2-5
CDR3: CASFSGGAAFIGETQYF
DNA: TGTGCCAGCTTTTCAGGGGGCGCGGCCTTCATCGGAGAGACCCAGTACTTC

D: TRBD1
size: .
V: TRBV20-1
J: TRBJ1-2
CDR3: CSAVKQGKYDGYTF
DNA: TGCAGTGCCGTTAAACAGGGGAAGTATGATGGCTACACCTTC

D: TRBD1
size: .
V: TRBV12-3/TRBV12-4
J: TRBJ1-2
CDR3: CASSPIRTGRDGYTF
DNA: TGTGCCAGCAGTCCTATACGGACAGGGCGAGATGGCTACACCTTC

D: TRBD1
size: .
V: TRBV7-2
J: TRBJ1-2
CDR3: CASSFDRGPYGYTF
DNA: TGTGCCAGCAGCTTCGACAGGGGACCCTATGGCTACACCTTC

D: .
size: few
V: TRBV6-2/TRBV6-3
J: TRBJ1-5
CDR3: CASSTTRAGGQPQHF
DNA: TGTGCCAGCAGCACTACCCGGGCAGGCGGTCAGCCCCAGCATTTT

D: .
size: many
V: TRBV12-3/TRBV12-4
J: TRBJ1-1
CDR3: CASSLLPNTEAFF
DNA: TGTGCCAGCAGTCTTCTCCCGAACACTGAAGCTTTCTTT

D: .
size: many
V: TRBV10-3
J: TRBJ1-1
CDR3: CAISESRRDTEAFF
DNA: TGTGCCATCAGTGAGTCCAGGCGGGACACTGAAGCTTTCTTT

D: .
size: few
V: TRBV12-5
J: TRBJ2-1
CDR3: CASGLTSVYNEQFF
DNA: TGTGCTAGTGGTTTGACTAGTGTCTACAATGAGCAGTTCTTC

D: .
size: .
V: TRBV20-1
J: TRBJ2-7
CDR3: CSGGGGVLSYEQYF
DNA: TGCAGTGGAGGGGGGGGAGTGCTTTCCTACGAGCAGTACTTC

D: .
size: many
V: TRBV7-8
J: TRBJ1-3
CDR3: CASSLGGAGNTIYF
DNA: TGTGCCAGCAGCTTAGGGGGTGCCGGAAACACCATATATTTT

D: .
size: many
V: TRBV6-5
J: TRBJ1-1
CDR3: CASSYFSTNTEAFF
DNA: TGTGCCAGCAGTTACTTCTCGACGAACACTGAAGCTTTCTTT

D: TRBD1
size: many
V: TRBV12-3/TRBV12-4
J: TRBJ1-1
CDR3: CASSFEQGAPEAFF
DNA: TGTGCCAGCAGTTTTGAACAGGGGGCGCCTGAAGCTTTCTTT

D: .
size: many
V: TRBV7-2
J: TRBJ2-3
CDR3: CASSLEVPTRDTQYF
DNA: TGTGCCAGCAGCTTAGAGGTGCCGACTCGAGATACGCAGTATTTT

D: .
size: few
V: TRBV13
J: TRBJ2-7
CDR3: CASSPQPRGEAYEQYF
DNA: TGTGCCAGCAGCCCGCAGCCCCGGGGAGAAGCATACGAGCAGTACTTC

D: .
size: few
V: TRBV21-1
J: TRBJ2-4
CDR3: CASSTVRRENIQYF
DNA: TGTGCCAGCAGCACGGTGAGACGGGAAAACATTCAGTACTTC

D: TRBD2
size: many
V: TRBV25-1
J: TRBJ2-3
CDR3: CASSEIGTSGMRDTQYF
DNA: TGTGCCAGCAGTGAAATCGGGACTAGCGGGATGAGGGATACGCAGTATTTT

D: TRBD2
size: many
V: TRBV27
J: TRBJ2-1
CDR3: CASSPQERGGIEQFF
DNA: TGTGCCAGCAGTCCACAGGAGCGGGGGGGCATTGAGCAGTTCTTC

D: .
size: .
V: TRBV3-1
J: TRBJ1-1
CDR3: CASSQDARAEAFF
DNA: TGTGCCAGCAGCCAAGATGCCCGGGCCGAAGCTTTCTTT

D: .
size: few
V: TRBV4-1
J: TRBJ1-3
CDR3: CASSQESRRGNTIYF
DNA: TGCGCCAGCAGCCAAGAAAGTCGGCGGGGAAACACCATATATTTT

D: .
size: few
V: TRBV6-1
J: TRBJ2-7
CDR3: CATVPRTDRYEQYF
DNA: TGTGCCACCGTCCCGAGGACGGATCGCTACGAGCAGTACTTC

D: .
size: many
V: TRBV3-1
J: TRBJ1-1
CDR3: CASSQLLGLNTEAFF
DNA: TGTGCCAGCAGCCAATTATTAGGGCTGAACACTGAAGCTTTCTTT

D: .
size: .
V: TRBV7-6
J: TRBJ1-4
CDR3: CASSPPAGGGEKLFF
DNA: TGTGCCAGCAGCCCGCCCGCCGGGGGAGGCGAAAAACTGTTTTTT

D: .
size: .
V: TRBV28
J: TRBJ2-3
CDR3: CASRGQSTDTQYF
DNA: TGTGCCAGCAGAGGACAGAGCACAGATACGCAGTATTTT

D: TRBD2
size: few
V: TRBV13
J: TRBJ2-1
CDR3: CASSLEAGPSYNEQFF
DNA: TGTGCCAGCAGCTTAGAAGCGGGGCCTAGCTACAATGAGCAGTTCTTC

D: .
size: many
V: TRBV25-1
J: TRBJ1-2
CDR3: CASTTGANYGYTF
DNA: TGTGCCAGTACGACAGGCGCTAACTATGGCTACACCTTC

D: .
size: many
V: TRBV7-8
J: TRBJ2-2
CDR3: CASSLRREYTGELFF
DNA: TGTGCCAGCAGCTTAAGACGGGAGTACACCGGGGAGCTGTTTTTT

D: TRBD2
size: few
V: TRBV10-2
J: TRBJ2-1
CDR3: CASSYEVRGGGRRDEQFF
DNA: TGCGCCAGCAGTTACGAAGTGAGGGGGGGCGGGAGGAGGGATGAGCAGTTCTTC

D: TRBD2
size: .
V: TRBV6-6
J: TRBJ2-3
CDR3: CASTLLAPSTDTQYF
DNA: TGTGCCAGCACCTTACTAGCGCCTAGCACAGATACGCAGTATTTT

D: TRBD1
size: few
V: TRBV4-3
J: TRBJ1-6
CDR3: CASSQDRGQRGSPLHF
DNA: TGCGCCAGCAGCCAAGACAGGGGGCAAAGGGGTTCACCCCTCCACTTT

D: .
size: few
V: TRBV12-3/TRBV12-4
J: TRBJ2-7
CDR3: CASSLEDSYEQYF
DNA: TGTGCCAGCAGTTTAGAGGACAGCTACGAGCAGTACTTC

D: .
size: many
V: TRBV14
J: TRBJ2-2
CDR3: CASSLYWPGELFF
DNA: TGTGCCAGCAGCCTATATTGGCCCGGGGAGCTGTTTTTT

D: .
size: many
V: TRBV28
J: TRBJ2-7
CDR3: CASSVRDRSYEQYF
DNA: TGTGCCAGCAGTGTCCGGGACCGGTCCTACGAGCAGTACTTC

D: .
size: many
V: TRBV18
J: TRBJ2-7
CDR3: CASSLRQTDEQYF
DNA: TGTGCCAGCTCACTTAGACAGACGGACGAGCAGTACTTC

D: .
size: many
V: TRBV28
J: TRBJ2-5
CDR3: CASSRAPETQYF
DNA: TGTGCCAGCAGTCGGGCCCCAGAGACCCAGTACTTC

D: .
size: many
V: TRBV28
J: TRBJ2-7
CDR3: CASSLSPSVGEQYF
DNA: TGTGCCAGCAGTTTATCTCCTAGCGTCGGCGAGCAGTACTTC

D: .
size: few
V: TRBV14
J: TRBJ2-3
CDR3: CASSQVAPTPGTDTQYF
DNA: TGTGCCAGCAGCCAAGTTGCTCCTACCCCTGGCACAGATACGCAGTATTTT

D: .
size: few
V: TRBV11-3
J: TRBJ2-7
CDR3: CASSLVDRTTYEQYF
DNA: TGTGCCAGCAGCTTAGTTGACAGAACCACCTACGAGCAGTACTTC

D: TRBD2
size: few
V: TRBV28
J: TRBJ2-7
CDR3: CASSLPLSGGAGEQYF
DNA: TGTGCCAGCAGTTTACCGCTATCGGGAGGGGCCGGGGAGCAGTACTTC

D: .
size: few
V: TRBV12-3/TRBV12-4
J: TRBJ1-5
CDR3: CASSYDSNQPQHF
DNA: TGTGCCAGCAGTTACGACAGCAATCAGCCCCAGCATTTT

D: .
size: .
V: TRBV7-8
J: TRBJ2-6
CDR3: CASSPGRLGGRANVLTF
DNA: TGTGCCAGCAGCCCCGGCCGGCTGGGGGGTAGAGCCAACGTCCTGACTTTC

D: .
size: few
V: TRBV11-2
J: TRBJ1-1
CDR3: CASREGVAYTEAFF
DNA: TGTGCCAGCAGGGAGGGGGTTGCCTACACTGAAGCTTTCTTT

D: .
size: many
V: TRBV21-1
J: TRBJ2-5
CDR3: CASSYTGFIQRGQETQYF
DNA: TGTGCCAGCAGCTATACAGGGTTCATCCAGCGGGGCCAAGAGACCCAGTACTTC

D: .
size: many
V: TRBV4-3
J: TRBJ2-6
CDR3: CASSYWGAGANVLTF
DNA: TGCGCCAGCAGCTACTGGGGGGCCGGGGCCAACGTCCTGACTTTC

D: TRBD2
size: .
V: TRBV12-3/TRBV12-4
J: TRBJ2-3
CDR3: CASSSAGTSSTDTQYF
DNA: TGTGCCAGCAGTTCAGCAGGGACTAGCTCCACAGATACGCAGTATTTT

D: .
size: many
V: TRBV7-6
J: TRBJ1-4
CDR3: CASSPGGVPNEKLFF
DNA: TGTGCCAGCAGCCCCGGGGGGGTCCCTAATGAAAAACTGTTTTTT